The entry that follows covers one T cell receptor (beta chain) sequence. TCRdb re-called the RT-PCR reads through MiXCR, storing one row per CDR3 protein. This sample has roughly 700,000 distinct CDR3 sequences, with about 15% found just once. The data are from a study of response to subunit inactivated influenza vaccine. V was pared by 6 bases and J by 8 bases, with 19 bases between. The germline CDR1 and CDR2 sequences are SQVTM and ANQGSEA. This CDR3 is 13 amino acids long. The TCR was taken from a man aged 50 to 60 who received an inactivated influenza vaccine. The V gene is TRBV29-1, the J gene TRBJ1-1; D perhaps matches TRBD1 (6 bases). Here the sequenced sample was PBMCs from blood, taken less than 15 days before vaccination. CDR3 region: CSVQMDSFFEAFF. CDR3 coding DNA: TGCAGCGTCCAAATGGACAGCTTCTTCGAAGCTTTCTTT.